Listed below are T cell receptor beta chains from one sample, sequenced in a study of neoadjuvant anti-PD-1 for oral cavity cancer. Data came from immunoSEQ multiplex PCR; TCRdb stores just in-frame clones and leaves some out. The sample lists tens of thousands of clones, 25% to 30% occurring once. Here the sequenced sample was tumor tissue, taken after nivolumab (anti-PD-1) treatment. The receptors stem from a person aged 35-79 years with oral cavity squamous cell carcinoma. Each CDR3 is given with its conserved first and last residue. The order of the fields is V gene, D gene, clone size, J gene, CDR3 DNA, CDR3 protein. A D gene is named only where the DNA matches it firmly. Expanded clones get a size class; other rows say once, few or many, or leave the size out.

>TRBV6-5|TRBD2|.|TRBJ2-7
TGTGCCAGCAGTTACCCTTCGGGGGGCGAGCAGTACTTC
CASSYPSGGEQYF
>TRBV14|.|few|TRBJ1-2
TGTGCCAGCAGCCCTCACCTCGATCCGAACTATGGCTACACCTTC
CASSPHLDPNYGYTF
>TRBV5-6|.|.|TRBJ1-5
TGTGCCAGCAGTACCAAAGGACACGGGAATCAGCCCCAGCATTTT
CASSTKGHGNQPQHF
>TRBV5-1|.|.|TRBJ2-1
TGCGCCACCCAGTTGGCAGCAGATCCCGGTCGTGAGCAGTTCTTC
CATQLAADPGREQFF
>TRBV5-1|.|.|TRBJ2-7
TGCGCCAGCAGCTTGCAAGAAAGCTCCTACGAGCAGTACTTC
CASSLQESSYEQYF
>TRBV7-9|TRBD1|.|TRBJ1-1
TGTGCCAGCACTCGTTGGGACAGTGACACTGAAGCTTTCTTT
CASTRWDSDTEAFF
>TRBV7-9|.|.|TRBJ1-1
TGTGCCAGCAGCTCTGGGTGGGACACTGAAGCTTTCTTT
CASSSGWDTEAFF
>TRBV28|.|.|TRBJ1-2
TGTGCCAGCAGTTCCCCATCAGGGTTCTATGGCTACACCTTC
CASSSPSGFYGYTF
>TRBV25-1|.|.|TRBJ2-2
TGTGCCAGCAGTGAATATTTTTCCCTGAACACCGGGGAGCTGTTTTTT
CASSEYFSLNTGELFF
>TRBV9|.|few|TRBJ1-3
TGTGCCAGCAGCGTAGACGTTTACTCTGGAAACACCATATATTTT
CASSVDVYSGNTIYF
>TRBV5-4|TRBD2|.|TRBJ2-7
TGTGCCAGCAGCCCTGGGCTAGCGGGAGATCAGTACGAGCAGTACTTC
CASSPGLAGDQYEQYF
>TRBV30|TRBD2|.|TRBJ2-1
TGTGCCTGGAGTTCTAGCGGGAGGGCCGATAAGTTCTTC
CAWSSSGRADKFF
>TRBV6-5|.|few|TRBJ2-2
TGTGCCAGCAGTTACGGCGGGAATACCGGGGAGCTGTTTTTT
CASSYGGNTGELFF
>TRBV6-1|TRBD1|few|TRBJ2-1
TGTGCCAGCAGTGAAGGATTGGGGACAGCTCCGGATGAGCAGTTCTTC
CASSEGLGTAPDEQFF
>TRBV7-9|TRBD2|few|TRBJ2-1
TGTGCCAGCAGCTTACAACGGGGGGGCAATGAGCAGTTCTTC
CASSLQRGGNEQFF
>TRBV5-1|TRBD2|many|TRBJ2-7
TGCGCCAGCAGTACTAGCGGGAAAGGCGAGCAGTACTTC
CASSTSGKGEQYF
>TRBV2|.|.|TRBJ1-3
TGTGCCAGCAGTGTCGTCAGGGAAAACACCATATATTTT
CASSVVRENTIYF
>TRBV10-3|.|few|TRBJ2-2
TGTGCCATCAGTGACTACGAGGCTTCGGGGCAGTACACCGGGGAGCTGTTTTTT
CAISDYEASGQYTGELFF
>TRBV19|TRBD1|few|TRBJ2-5
TGTGCCAGTAGTATTCGGACAGGACGTAGCCTAGCCCTTAACTTC
CASSIRTGRSLALNF
>TRBV6-6|.|few|TRBJ1-1
TGTGCCAGCAGTTTCGGGCAGTATTGGGCTTTCTTT
CASSFGQYWAFF
>TRBV6-1|TRBD1|medium-sized|TRBJ1-6
TGTGCCAGCAGTTTTCCGGGACAGGGTAATTCACCCCTCCACTTT
CASSFPGQGNSPLHF
>TRBV30|.|.|TRBJ1-2
TGTGCCTGGAGTCCCCGGGGAGGTAATTACTATGGCTACACCTTC
CAWSPRGGNYYGYTF